Given below is one T cell receptor beta chain in context. Its specificity is not known. The data stem from a study of molecular identifiers for immune sequencing clone quantification. Germline V gives CDR1 MNHEY, CDR2 SVGAGI. V lost 7 bases and J lost 6; bases outside the gene matches: 9. The length of the CDR3 is 13 residues. Notes on the study in general: Because of identical TCR molecules sharing a barcode, sizes of highly expanded clones could be underestimated.

Bulk TCR library preparation followed previously described methods with listed TCR primers. Via MiXCR, TCRdb re-called the PCR reads, giving one row per CDR3 protein. Among about half a million distinct CDR3 sequences listed, around 23% were seen once. This clonotype was obtained from a human donor in good health. Some libraries in this study had Jurkat cell RNA spiked in. The gene calls are TRBV6-5 and TRBJ2-7, with 7 bases matching TRBD1. Input material: naive CD8+ T cells from blood, with Jurkat cell RNA spiked in. The subset is: FACS-sorted CD8+CD4-CCR7+CD45RA+ naive T cells. CDR3 coding DNA: TGTGCCAGCACCCCCGGGACAGCCGGCGAGCAGTACTTC. Translation: CASTPGTAGEQYF.